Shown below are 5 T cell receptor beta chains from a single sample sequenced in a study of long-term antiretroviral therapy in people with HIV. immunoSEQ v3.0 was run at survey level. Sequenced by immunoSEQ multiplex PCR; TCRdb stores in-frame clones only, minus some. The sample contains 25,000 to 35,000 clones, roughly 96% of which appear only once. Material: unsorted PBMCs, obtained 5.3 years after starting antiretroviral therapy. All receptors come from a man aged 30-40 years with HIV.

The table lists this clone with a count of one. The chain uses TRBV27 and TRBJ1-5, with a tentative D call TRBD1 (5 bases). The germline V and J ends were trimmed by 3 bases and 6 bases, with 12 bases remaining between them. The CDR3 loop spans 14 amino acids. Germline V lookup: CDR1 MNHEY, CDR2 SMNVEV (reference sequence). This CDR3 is CASSFGGTGQPQHF. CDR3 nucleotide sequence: TGTGCCAGCAGTTTTGGTGGGACTGGTCAGCCCCAGCATTTT.

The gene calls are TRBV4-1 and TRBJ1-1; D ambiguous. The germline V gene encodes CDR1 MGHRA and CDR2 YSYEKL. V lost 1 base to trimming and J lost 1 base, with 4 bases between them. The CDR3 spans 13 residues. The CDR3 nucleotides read TGCGCCAGCAGCCAAGCCCAGAACACTGAAGCTTTCTTT. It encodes CASSQAQNTEAFF.

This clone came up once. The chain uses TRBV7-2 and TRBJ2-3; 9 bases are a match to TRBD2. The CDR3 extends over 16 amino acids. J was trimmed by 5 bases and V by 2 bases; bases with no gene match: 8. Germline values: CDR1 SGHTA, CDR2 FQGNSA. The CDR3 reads CASSLTLAGWGDTQYF. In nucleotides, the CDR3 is TGTGCCAGCAGCTTAACTCTAGCGGGATGGGGAGATACGCAGTATTTT.

CDR3 nucleotides: TGTGCCAGCAGCCAAGCGAGAGTAAGCTTACGAGAGACCCAGTACTTC. Translating gives CASSQARVSLRETQYF. The J gene is TRBJ2-5, the V gene TRBV14; no definite D call. The germline gives CDR1 SGHDN, CDR2 FVKESK. The CDR3 spans 16 residues. V was trimmed by 1 base and J by 4 bases, leaving 16 bases between them.

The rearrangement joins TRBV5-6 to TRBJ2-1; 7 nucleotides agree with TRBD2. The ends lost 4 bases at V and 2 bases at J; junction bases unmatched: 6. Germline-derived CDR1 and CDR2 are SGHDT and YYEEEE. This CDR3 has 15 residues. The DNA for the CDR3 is TGTGCCAGCAGCGCGCCCGGGGGGACCTACAATGAGCAGTTCTTC. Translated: CASSAPGGTYNEQFF.